The clone carrying this T cell receptor (beta chain) was seen only a few times. Its specificity is not known. Molecules of cDNA were individually given unique molecular identifiers that were attached to them. TCRdb reprocessed the 5' RACE reads with MiXCR, giving one entry per CDR3 protein. The table shows 70,000 to 90,000 distinct CDR3 sequences, with 15% occurring only once. This sample was included in a study of early T cells in non-severe SARS-CoV-2 infection. About the research overall: Whole-blood bulk RNA, unsorted, was sequenced, and chains were unpaired. Study-level findings and limits: Missing private and CD4 specificities, VDJdb matching favored anti-spike CD8 responses.

Germline CDR1 and CDR2: GTSNPN and SVGIG (reference sequence). V was pared by 2 bases and J by 2 bases, with 10 bases between. This CDR3 region has 13 residues. This receptor was obtained from an adult who was a healthcare worker with PCR-confirmed SARS-CoV-2 infection or an uninfected control (not recorded which). The rearrangement uses TRBV30 and TRBJ2-7, with TRBD2 as a possible D gene (6 bases). The specimen was whole blood. The DNA for the CDR3 is TGTGCCTGGAGTTATGCGGGACCCTACGAGCAGTACTTC. Amino acids: CAWSYAGPYEQYF.